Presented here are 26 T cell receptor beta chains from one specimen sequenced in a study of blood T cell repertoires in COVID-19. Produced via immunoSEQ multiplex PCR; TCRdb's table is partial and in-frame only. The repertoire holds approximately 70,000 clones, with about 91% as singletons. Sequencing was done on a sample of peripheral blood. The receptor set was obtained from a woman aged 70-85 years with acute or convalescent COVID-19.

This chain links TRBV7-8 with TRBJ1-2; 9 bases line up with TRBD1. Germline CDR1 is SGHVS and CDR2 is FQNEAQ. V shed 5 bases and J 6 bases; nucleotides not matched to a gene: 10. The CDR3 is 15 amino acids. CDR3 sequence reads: CASSAPGQGTHGYTF. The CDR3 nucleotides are TGTGCCAGCAGCGCTCCGGGACAGGGAACCCATGGCTACACCTTC.

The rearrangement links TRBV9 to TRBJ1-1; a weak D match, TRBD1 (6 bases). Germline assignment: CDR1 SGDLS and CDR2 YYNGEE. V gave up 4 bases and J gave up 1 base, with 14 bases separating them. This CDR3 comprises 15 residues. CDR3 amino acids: CASSRETGTNTEAFF. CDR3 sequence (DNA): TGTGCCAGCAGCAGAGAGACAGGCACGAACACTGAAGCTTTCTTT.

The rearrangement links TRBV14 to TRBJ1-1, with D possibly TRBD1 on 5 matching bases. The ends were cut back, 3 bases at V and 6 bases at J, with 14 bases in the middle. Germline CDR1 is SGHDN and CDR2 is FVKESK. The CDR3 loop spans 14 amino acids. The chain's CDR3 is CASSQLATGAEAFF. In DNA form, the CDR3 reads TGTGCCAGCAGCCAGCTCGCGACGGGGGCTGAAGCTTTCTTT.

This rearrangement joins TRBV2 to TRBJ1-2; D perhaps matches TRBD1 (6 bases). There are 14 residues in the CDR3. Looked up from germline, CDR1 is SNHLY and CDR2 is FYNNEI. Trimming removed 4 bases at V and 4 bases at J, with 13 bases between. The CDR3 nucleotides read TGTGCCAGCAGTGTTATAGGACAGATCTATGGCTACACCTTC. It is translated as CASSVIGQIYGYTF.

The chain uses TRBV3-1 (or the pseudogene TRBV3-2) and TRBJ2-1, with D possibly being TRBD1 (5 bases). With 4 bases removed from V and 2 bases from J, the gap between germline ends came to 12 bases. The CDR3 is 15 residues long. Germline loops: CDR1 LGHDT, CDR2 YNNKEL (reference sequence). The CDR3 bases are TGTGCCAGCAGCCCGGAAAGACAGCCCTACAATGAGCAGTTCTTC. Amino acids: CASSPERQPYNEQFF.

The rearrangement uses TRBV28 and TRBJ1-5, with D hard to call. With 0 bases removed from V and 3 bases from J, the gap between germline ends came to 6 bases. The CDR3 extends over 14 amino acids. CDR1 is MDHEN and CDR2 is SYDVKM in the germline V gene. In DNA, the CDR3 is TGTGCCAGCAGTTTATGGCAGATCAATCAGCCCCAGCATTTT. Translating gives CASSLWQINQPQHF.

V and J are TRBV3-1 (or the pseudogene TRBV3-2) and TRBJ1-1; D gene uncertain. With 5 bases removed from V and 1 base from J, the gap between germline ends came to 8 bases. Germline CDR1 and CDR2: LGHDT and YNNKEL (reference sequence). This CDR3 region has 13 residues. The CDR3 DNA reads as TGTGCCAGCAGCTTGGGCCCGAACACTGAAGCTTTCTTT. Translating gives CASSLGPNTEAFF.

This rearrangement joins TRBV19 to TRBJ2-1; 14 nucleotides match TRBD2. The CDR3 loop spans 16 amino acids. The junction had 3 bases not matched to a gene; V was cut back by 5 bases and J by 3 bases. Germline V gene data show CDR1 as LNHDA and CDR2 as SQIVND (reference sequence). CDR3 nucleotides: TGTGCCAGTAGTGGGGGACTAGCGGGGGTCTACAATGAGCAGTTCTTC. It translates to CASSGGLAGVYNEQFF.

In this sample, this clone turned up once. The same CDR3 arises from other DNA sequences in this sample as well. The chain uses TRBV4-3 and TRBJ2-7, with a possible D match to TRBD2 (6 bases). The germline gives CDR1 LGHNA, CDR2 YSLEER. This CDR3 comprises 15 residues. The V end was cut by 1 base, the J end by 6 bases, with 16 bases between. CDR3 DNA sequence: TGCGCCAGCAGCCAAGGTACAGGCGGGGTAGGCGAGCAGTACTTC. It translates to CASSQGTGGVGEQYF.

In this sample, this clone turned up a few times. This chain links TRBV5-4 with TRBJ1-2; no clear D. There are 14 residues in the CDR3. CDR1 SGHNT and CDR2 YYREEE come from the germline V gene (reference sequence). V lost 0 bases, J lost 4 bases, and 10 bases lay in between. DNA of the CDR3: TGTGCCAGCAGCTTGGGTCATCAGGTCTATGGCTACACCTTC. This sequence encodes CASSLGHQVYGYTF.

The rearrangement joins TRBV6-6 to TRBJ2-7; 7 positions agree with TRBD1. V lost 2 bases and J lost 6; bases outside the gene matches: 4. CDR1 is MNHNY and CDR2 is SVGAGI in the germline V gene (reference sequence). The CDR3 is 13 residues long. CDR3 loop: CASSYEGASEQYF. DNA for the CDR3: TGTGCCAGCAGTTACGAGGGGGCATCCGAGCAGTACTTC.

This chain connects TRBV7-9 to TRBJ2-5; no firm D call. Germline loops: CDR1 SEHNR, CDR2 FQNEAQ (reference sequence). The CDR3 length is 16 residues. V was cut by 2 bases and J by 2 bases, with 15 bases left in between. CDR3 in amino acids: CASSLSAAGRQETQYF. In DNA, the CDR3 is TGTGCCAGCAGCTTATCCGCGGCCGGAAGACAAGAGACCCAGTACTTC.

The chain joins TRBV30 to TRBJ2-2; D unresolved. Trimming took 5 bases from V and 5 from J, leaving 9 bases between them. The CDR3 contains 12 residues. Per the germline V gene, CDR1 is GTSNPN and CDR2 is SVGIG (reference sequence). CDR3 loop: CAWSRSTGELFF. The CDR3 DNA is TGTGCCTGGTCCCGGTCGACCGGGGAGCTGTTTTTT.

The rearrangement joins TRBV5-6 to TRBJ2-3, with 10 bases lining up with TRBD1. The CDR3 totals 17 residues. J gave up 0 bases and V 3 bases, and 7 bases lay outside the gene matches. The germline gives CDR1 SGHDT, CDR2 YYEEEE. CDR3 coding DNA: TGTGCCAGCAGCTCACTACGGGACAGGGGAAGCACAGATACGCAGTATTTT. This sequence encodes CASSSLRDRGSTDTQYF.

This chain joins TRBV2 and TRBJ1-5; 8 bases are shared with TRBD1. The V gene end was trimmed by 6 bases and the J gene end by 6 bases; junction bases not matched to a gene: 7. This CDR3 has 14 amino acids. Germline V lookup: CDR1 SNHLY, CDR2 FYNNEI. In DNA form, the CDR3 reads TGTGCCAGCAGGGGGACAGGTCCCATTCAGCCCCAGCATTTT. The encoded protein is CASRGTGPIQPQHF.

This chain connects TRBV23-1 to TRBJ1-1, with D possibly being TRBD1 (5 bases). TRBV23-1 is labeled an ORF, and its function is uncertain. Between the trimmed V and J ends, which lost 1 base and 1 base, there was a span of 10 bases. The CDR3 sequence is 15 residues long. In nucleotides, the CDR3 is TGCGCCAGCAGTCAATTTAGGGGCGGGAACACTGAAGCTTTCTTT. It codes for CASSQFRGGNTEAFF.

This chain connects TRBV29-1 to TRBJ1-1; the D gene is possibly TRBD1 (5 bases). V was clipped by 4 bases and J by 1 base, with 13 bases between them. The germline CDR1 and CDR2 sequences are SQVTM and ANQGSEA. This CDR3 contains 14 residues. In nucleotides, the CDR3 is TGCAGCGTTGGGATAAGGGGCGGGAACACTGAAGCTTTCTTT. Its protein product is CSVGIRGGNTEAFF. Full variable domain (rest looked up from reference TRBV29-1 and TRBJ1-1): SAVISQKPSRDICQRGTSLTIQCQVDSQVTMMFWYRQQPGQSLTLIATANQGSEATYESGFVIDKFPISRPNLTFSTLTVSNMSPEDSSIYLCSVGIRGGNTEAFFGQGTRLTVV.

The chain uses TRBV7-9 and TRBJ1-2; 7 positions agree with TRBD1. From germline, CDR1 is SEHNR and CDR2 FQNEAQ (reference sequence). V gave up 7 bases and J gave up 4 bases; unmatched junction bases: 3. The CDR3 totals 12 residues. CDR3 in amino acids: CASNRQGYGYTF. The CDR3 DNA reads TGTGCCAGCAATAGACAGGGCTATGGCTACACCTTC.

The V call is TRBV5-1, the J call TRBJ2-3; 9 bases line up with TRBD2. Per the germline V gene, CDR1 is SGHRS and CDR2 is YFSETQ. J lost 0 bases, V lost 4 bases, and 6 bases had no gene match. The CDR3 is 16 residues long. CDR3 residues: CASSPGLAASTDTQYF. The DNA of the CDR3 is TGCGCCAGCAGCCCGGGACTAGCAGCTAGCACAGATACGCAGTATTTT.

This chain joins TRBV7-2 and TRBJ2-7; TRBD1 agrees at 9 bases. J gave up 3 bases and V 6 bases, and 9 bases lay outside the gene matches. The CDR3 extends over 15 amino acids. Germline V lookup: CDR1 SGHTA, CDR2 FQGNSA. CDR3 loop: CASRVGGQGLYEQYF. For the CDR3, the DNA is TGTGCCAGCAGAGTCGGGGGACAGGGCCTCTACGAGCAGTACTTC.

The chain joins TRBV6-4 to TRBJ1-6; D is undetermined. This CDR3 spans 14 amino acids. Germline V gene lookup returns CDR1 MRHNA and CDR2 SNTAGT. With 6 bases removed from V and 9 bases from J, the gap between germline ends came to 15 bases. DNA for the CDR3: TGTGCCAGCAGAGATCCTGGCGGGGTTTCACCCCTCCACTTT. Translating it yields CASRDPGGVSPLHF.

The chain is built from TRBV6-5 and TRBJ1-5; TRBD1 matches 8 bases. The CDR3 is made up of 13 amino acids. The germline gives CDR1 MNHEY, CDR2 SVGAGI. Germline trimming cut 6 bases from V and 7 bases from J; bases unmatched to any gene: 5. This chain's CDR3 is CASRRDRGQPQHF. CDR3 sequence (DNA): TGTGCCAGCAGGCGCGACAGGGGCCAGCCCCAGCATTTT.

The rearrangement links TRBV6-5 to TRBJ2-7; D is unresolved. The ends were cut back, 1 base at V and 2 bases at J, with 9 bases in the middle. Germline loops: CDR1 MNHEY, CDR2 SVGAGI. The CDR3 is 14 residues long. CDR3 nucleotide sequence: TGTGCCAGCAGTTACTGGCGGAGCGCCTACGAGCAGTACTTC. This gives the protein CASSYWRSAYEQYF.

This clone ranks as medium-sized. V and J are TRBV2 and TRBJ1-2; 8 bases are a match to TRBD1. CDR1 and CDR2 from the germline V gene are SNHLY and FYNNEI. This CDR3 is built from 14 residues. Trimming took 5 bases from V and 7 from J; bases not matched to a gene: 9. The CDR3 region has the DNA TGTGCCAGCAGTCGCTCCCAGGGGGCATTTGGCTACACCTTC. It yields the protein CASSRSQGAFGYTF.

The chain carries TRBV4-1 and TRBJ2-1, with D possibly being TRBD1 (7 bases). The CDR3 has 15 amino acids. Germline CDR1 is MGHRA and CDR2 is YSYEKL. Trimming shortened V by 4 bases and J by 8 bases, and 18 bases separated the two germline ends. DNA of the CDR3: TGCGCCAGCAGCCCGCGGGACAGCGAGTCGGATGAGCAGTTCTTC. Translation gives CASSPRDSESDEQFF.

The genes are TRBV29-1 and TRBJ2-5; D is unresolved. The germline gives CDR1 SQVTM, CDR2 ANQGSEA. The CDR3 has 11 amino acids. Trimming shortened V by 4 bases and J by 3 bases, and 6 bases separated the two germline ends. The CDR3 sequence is CSVALKETQYF. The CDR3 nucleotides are TGCAGCGTTGCCCTAAAAGAGACCCAGTACTTC.